Following are 18 T cell receptor beta chains from one sample sequenced in a study of blood T cell repertoires in COVID-19. Measured with immunoSEQ multiplex PCR; TCRdb has only the in-frame clones, and not every one. The sample yields 200,000 to 300,000 clones, 75% to 90% seen once. The sequenced sample was peripheral blood. Source of these receptors: a woman aged 40 to 50 with acute or convalescent COVID-19.

The V and J genes are TRBV6-5 and TRBJ1-4; 10 nucleotides line up with TRBD1. V shed 10 bases and J 2 bases; nucleotides not matched to a gene: 7. CDR1 and CDR2 (germline): MNHEY, SVGAGI. The CDR3 covers 15 residues. The CDR3 DNA sequence: TGTGCCACCGTTGACAGGGGGCATACTAATGAAAAACTGTTTTTT. Translating gives CATVDRGHTNEKLFF.

The CDR3 loop reads CAVRDRVSYEQYV. For the CDR3, the DNA is TGTGCCGTTCGGGACAGGGTTTCCTACGAGCAGTACGTC. V usage is TRBV10-3 and J usage is TRBJ2-7; 9 bases agree with TRBD1. V lost 11 bases, J lost 1 base, and 6 bases stayed unmatched. CDR3 length: 13 amino acids. Germline CDR1 ENHRY, CDR2 SYGVKD.

The chain has TRBV11-2 and TRBJ1-5; maybe TRBD1 (5 bases). From germline, CDR1 is SGHAT and CDR2 FQNNGV. The ends were cut back, 0 bases at V and 7 bases at J, with 13 bases in the middle. This CDR3 is built from 15 residues. CDR3 residues: CASSLDWGSGQPQHF. The CDR3 bases are TGTGCCAGCAGCTTAGATTGGGGCTCAGGCCAGCCCCAGCATTTT.

The chain is built from TRBV27 and TRBJ1-2; TRBD1 matches at 11 bases. V gave up 4 bases and J gave up 4 bases; unmatched junction bases: 8. Germline CDR1 reads MNHEY; CDR2 reads SMNVEV (reference sequence). The CDR3 has 16 amino acids. The CDR3 protein is CASSSPRTGGIYGYTF. The CDR3 bases are TGTGCCAGCAGTTCTCCACGGACAGGGGGCATCTATGGCTACACCTTC.

The chain has TRBV24-1 and TRBJ1-5; a possible D gene is TRBD1 (6 bases). The CDR3 is 14 residues long. Germline values: CDR1 KGHDR, CDR2 SFDVKD. The V gene lost 2 bases and the J gene lost 9 bases, with 13 bases spanning the gap. The CDR3: CATSDSGTIRPQHF. The CDR3, as DNA: TGTGCCACCAGTGATTCCGGGACAATCCGGCCCCAGCATTTT.

This clone was picked up one time. The V and J genes are TRBV5-1 and TRBJ2-3, with 7 bases aligning to TRBD2. The CDR3 is 14 residues long. V shed 4 bases, J shed 3 bases, and the junction held 5 bases outside the gene matches. Germline loops: CDR1 SGHRS, CDR2 YFSETQ. The CDR3 is CASSPGTKTDTQYF. DNA of the CDR3: TGCGCCAGCAGCCCCGGGACTAAGACAGATACGCAGTATTTT.

The V call is TRBV30, the J call TRBJ1-4; D gene uncertain. V shed 5 bases and J shed 8 bases, with 12 bases lying between them. The germline CDR1 and CDR2 sequences are GTSNPN and SVGIG (reference sequence). This CDR3 is built from 12 residues. The CDR3 region has the DNA TGTGCCTGGTCGGAATCGGGGGAAAAACTGTTTTTT. Its protein product is CAWSESGEKLFF. The full variable domain, rest sourced from reference TRBV30 and TRBJ1-4, is SQTIHQWPATLVQPVGSPLSLECTVEGTSNPNLYWYRQAAGRGLQLLFYSVGIGQISSEVPQNLSASRPQDRQFILSSKKLLLSDSGFYLCAWSESGEKLFFGSGTQLSVL.

The V and J genes are TRBV6-5 and TRBJ1-2; 7 bases agree with TRBD1. The CDR3 contains 14 residues. In germline, CDR1 is MNHEY, CDR2 SVGAGI. The ends lost 4 bases at V and 1 base at J; junction bases unmatched: 3. CDR3 nucleotide sequence: TGTGCCAGCAGTTCCGGGACAGATAACTATGGCTACACCTTC. Translated: CASSSGTDNYGYTF.

The chain links TRBV5-6 to TRBJ1-5; 8 bases are a match to TRBD1. The trim removed 0 bases at V and 0 bases at J, leaving 2 bases unmatched. The V gene's germline CDR1 is SGHDT and CDR2 YYEEEE. The CDR3 runs to 16 residues. The CDR3 DNA sequence: TGTGCCAGCAGCTTGGCAGGGGGCTATAGCAATCAGCCCCAGCATTTT. This encodes CASSLAGGYSNQPQHF.

The chain combines TRBV18 with TRBJ2-7; the match to TRBD1 covers 8 bases. The CDR3 spans 13 residues. The V segment lost 3 bases and the J segment 7 bases; nucleotides outside the gene matches: 5. Germline V gene sequence: CDR1 KGHSH, CDR2 LQKENI. CDR3 coding DNA: TGTGCCAGCTCACCGGGACAGGAGCGGGAGCAGTACGTC. It is translated as CASSPGQEREQYV.

The J gene is TRBJ2-1, the V gene TRBV27; tentative D call: TRBD1 (7 bases). Germline V gives CDR1 MNHEY, CDR2 SMNVEV (reference sequence). Deletions cut 7 bases from V and 0 bases from J, with 13 bases between. The CDR3 runs 15 residues. This CDR3 reads CASMSQGGSYNEQFF. CDR3 DNA: TGTGCCAGCATGTCTCAGGGGGGCTCCTACAATGAGCAGTTCTTC.

V and J are TRBV12-5 and TRBJ1-1; 9 bases fit TRBD1. Germline V gives CDR1 LGHNT, CDR2 FRNRAP. The CDR3 is 14 residues long. Unmatched junction bases numbered 5, after V lost 8 bases and J lost 1 base. The CDR3 sequence is CASRQGVRNTEAFF. The DNA for the CDR3 is TGTGCTAGTCGACAGGGGGTGAGGAACACTGAAGCTTTCTTT.

On this clone: The junction differs from germline at one of its ends, possibly a read error. This chain links TRBV24-1 with TRBJ2-3, with 9 bases lining up with TRBD1. The length of the CDR3 is 15 residues. CDR1 and CDR2 from the germline V gene are KGHDR and SFDVKD. CDR3 region: CVTSDRQGDTDTQYF. The CDR3 DNA reads TGTGTCACCAGTGACCGACAGGGGGACACAGATACGCAGTATTTT.

V and J are TRBV4-2 and TRBJ1-1, with D possibly TRBD1 on 6 matching bases. This CDR3 has 15 amino acids. CDR1 LGHNA and CDR2 YNFKEQ come from the germline V gene. Trimming shortened V by 0 bases and J by 1 base, and 9 bases separated the two germline ends. The CDR3 region is CASSQDAGANTEAFF. CDR3 coding DNA: TGTGCCAGCAGCCAAGATGCAGGGGCGAACACTGAAGCTTTCTTT.

This CDR3 reads CASSIGFSGANVLTF. CDR3 sequence (DNA): TGTGCCAGTAGTATCGGTTTCTCTGGGGCCAACGTCCTGACTTTC. The chain recombines TRBV19 with TRBJ2-6; D call uncertain. Trimming removed 3 bases from V and 0 bases from J, with 6 bases in between. Germline CDR1 reads LNHDA; CDR2 reads SQIVND (reference sequence). This CDR3 is built from 15 residues.

The V gene is TRBV4-1, the J gene TRBJ1-2; possible D gene TRBD1, 6 bases. The CDR3 spans 15 residues. Trimming left V 1 base short and J 4 bases short, with 13 bases between. Looked up from germline, CDR1 is MGHRA and CDR2 is YSYEKL. The CDR3: CASSQVPRGRYGYTF. In DNA form, the CDR3 reads TGCGCCAGCAGCCAAGTCCCCAGGGGACGCTATGGCTACACCTTC.

This clone occurred once. The chain joins TRBV2 to TRBJ1-4; 10 bases map to TRBD1. Germline CDR1 reads SNHLY; CDR2 reads FYNNEI. V trimming: 4 bases; J trimming: 0 bases; junction bases outside the gene matches: 5. The CDR3 has 17 residues. CDR3 region: CASSGEDRGATNEKLFF. DNA for the CDR3: TGTGCCAGCAGTGGGGAGGACAGGGGGGCAACTAATGAAAAACTGTTTTTT.

This clone was counted once. The rearrangement joins TRBV23-1 to TRBJ2-7; TRBD1 agrees at 11 bases. TRBV23-1 is designated an ORF whose function remains uncertain. The CDR3 length is 17 residues. J lost 2 bases, V lost 3 bases, and 9 bases had no gene match. CDR3 bases: TGCGCCAGCAGTCAGGACAGGGGGCATCCTGGCCCCTACGAGCAGTACGTC. Encoded protein: CASSQDRGHPGPYEQYV.